A selection of T cell receptor beta chains follows, all from one sample in a study of regulatory T cells in long-lasting Graves disease. TCRdb analysed the multiplex PCR reads with MiXCR anew, one entry per CDR3 protein. The table shows 400,000 to 500,000 distinct CDR3 sequences, with approximately 22% occurring only once. This sample comprised peripheral blood mononuclear cells (PBMCs), obtained when the disease was refractory, from a patient treated with antithyroid drugs. All receptors come from a female donor with Graves disease. CDR3s leave out the opening cysteine and the closing phenylalanine or tryptophan.

v_gene,j_gene,CDR3aa
TRBV19,TRBJ1-5,ASSIGPRQGWSQPQH
TRBV12-3/TRBV12-4,TRBJ1-6,ASSFGTGGSSPLH
TRBV7-6,TRBJ2-7,ASSLGEQSYEQY
TRBV28,TRBJ2-3,ASSSVGQGQY
TRBV6-1,TRBJ2-7,ASSGRQGVDEQY
TRBV24-1,TRBJ1-2,ATTRTGGITNYGYT
TRBV18,TRBJ2-7,ASYRQPYEQY
TRBV3-1,TRBJ2-6,ASSHQLRVHGANVLT
TRBV20-1,TRBJ2-4,SARVGIENIQY
TRBV7-3,TRBJ2-2,ASSSGIPGTGELF
TRBV7-9,TRBJ2-7,ASSFISSYEQY
TRBV14,TRBJ2-2,ASSLRTTTTGELF
TRBV6-1,TRBJ2-4,ASSGSRLVNIQY
TRBV20-1,TRBJ2-1,SAVVIDNHNEQF
TRBV5-1,TRBJ2-1,ASSLEALGYNEQF
TRBV6-1,TRBJ2-3,ASSPKRDGQGLAYTQY
TRBV30,TRBJ2-5,AWSVDSWYQETQY
TRBV2,TRBJ2-1,ASSEGGDEQF
TRBV12-3/TRBV12-4,TRBJ1-1,ASSPRAGAEAF
TRBV20-1,TRBJ1-4,SVWTGGEKLF
TRBV19,TRBJ2-2,ASSPTYWVGELF
TRBV29-1,TRBJ2-7,SVALGADYEQY
TRBV29-1,TRBJ2-1,SVCLPGRYNEQF
TRBV15,TRBJ1-1,ATSRGRMNTEAF
TRBV2,TRBJ1-3,ARGLGQTGNTIY
TRBV9,TRBJ2-5,ASSVGTGSVETQY
TRBV3-1,TRBJ2-5,ASSQPPSGSETQY
TRBV5-1,TRBJ1-1,ASSFKDRAGAEAF
TRBV11-1,TRBJ1-1,ASRRGAEAF
TRBV5-1,TRBJ2-1,ASSLEPGSYEQF
TRBV10-3,TRBJ2-4,AISEVEGKNIQY
TRBV27,TRBJ1-4,ASSFGTASNEKLF
TRBV9,TRBJ1-1,ASSLEGGKNTEAF
TRBV10-3,TRBJ1-1,AISESGETEAF
TRBV6-2/TRBV6-3,TRBJ2-1,ASSYVQGRAYNEQF
TRBV10-1,TRBJ2-7,ATIILAHGGSFEQY
TRBV28,TRBJ1-2,ASSLGRGVYGYT
TRBV2,TRBJ1-1,ASSDQGSGTEAF
TRBV7-2,TRBJ1-4,ASSFTGVGEKLF
TRBV2,TRBJ2-3,ASSGVAGGIYTQY
TRBV7-9,TRBJ2-7,ASSWLNYEQY
TRBV28,TRBJ1-2,ASTLEGFGYT
TRBV2,TRBJ2-1,ASSEAVYNNEQF
TRBV7-9,TRBJ2-7,ASSHPGTLYEQY
TRBV19,TRBJ1-5,ASSIDRSKKQSSNQPQH
TRBV6-1,TRBJ1-6,ASSERQSNSPLH
TRBV5-6,TRBJ2-5,ASSLDNQYQETRY
TRBV6-2/TRBV6-3,TRBJ2-7,ASSYTEARSTYEQC
TRBV19,TRBJ1-5,ASRVGHQLQH
TRBV7-6,TRBJ2-2,ASSLLAGGENGELF
TRBV15,TRBJ2-1,ATSRGLAGWLSSYNEQF
TRBV30,TRBJ1-1,AWSVLLSGGSFTEAF
TRBV28,TRBJ2-7,ASTGEDYEQY
TRBV18,TRBJ2-7,ASSPRGETYEQY